One and the same sample provided the 21 T cell receptor beta chains below, sequenced in a study of blood T cell repertoires in COVID-19. Method: immunoSEQ multiplex PCR; TCRdb's copy keeps in-frame clones and lacks some. The data show 390,000 or so clones, 86% seen once. The sample comprised peripheral blood. Receptors originate from a woman aged 30 to 39 with active or convalescent COVID-19.

The chain combines TRBV7-9 with TRBJ2-7; D remains unclear. Trimming took 0 bases from V and 4 from J, leaving 7 bases between them. The CDR3 is 13 residues long. Germline V CDR1 and CDR2: SEHNR, FQNEAQ (reference sequence). The CDR3 DNA sequence: TGTGCCAGCAGCTTAGCGACGGAGTACGAGCAGTACTTC. As protein: CASSLATEYEQYF.

This chain connects TRBV18 to TRBJ1-1, with 7 bases fitting TRBD1. CDR3 length equals 13 residues. V trimming: 8 bases; J trimming: 6 bases; junction bases outside the gene matches: 9. Germline values: CDR1 KGHSH, CDR2 LQKENI. The CDR3 region has the DNA TGTGCCAGCACCGGCAACAGGGGATCTGAAGCTTTCTTT. This translates into CASTGNRGSEAFF.

The genes are TRBV29-1 and TRBJ1-1, with D possibly TRBD1 on 5 matching bases. The CDR3 totals 13 residues. Trimming removed 1 base at V and 2 bases at J, with 8 bases between. CDR1 is SQVTM, CDR2 ANQGSEA, per germline. CDR3 coding DNA: TGCAGCGTTGAAGGGGGGGGAAACACTGAAGCTTTCTTT. It yields the protein CSVEGGGNTEAFF.

The V and J genes are TRBV15 and TRBJ1-4, with unresolved D. Trimming took off 0 bases at V and 4 bases at J, with 6 bases between the two ends. CDR1 LNHNV and CDR2 YYDKDF come from the germline V gene (reference sequence). This CDR3 has 14 residues. The CDR3 loop is CATSRDRLNEKLFF. The CDR3 nucleotides are TGTGCCACCAGCAGAGACAGGCTTAATGAAAAACTGTTTTTT. The full variable domain, completed using reference TRBV15 and TRBJ1-4, is DAMVIQNPRYQVTQFGKPVTLSCSQTLNHNVMYWYQQKSSQAPKLLFHYYDKDFNNEADTPDNFQSRRPNTSFCFLDIRSPGLGDTAMYLCATSRDRLNEKLFFGSGTQLSVL.

This sequence joins TRBV7-2 and TRBJ2-3; possibly TRBD2 for D (5 bases). The germline V and J ends were trimmed by 3 bases and 8 bases, with 9 bases remaining between them. This CDR3 spans 12 amino acids. Germline V gives CDR1 SGHTA, CDR2 FQGNSA. The CDR3 nucleotides read TGTGCCAGCAGCTTGGCCGGAGGTACGCAGTATTTT. It specifies CASSLAGGTQYF. The full variable domain, its missing parts supplied by reference TRBV7-2 and TRBJ2-3, is GAGVSQSPSNKVTEKGKDVELRCDPISGHTALYWYRQSLGQGLEFLIYFQGNSAPDKSGLPSDRFSAERTGGSVSTLTIQRTQQEDSAVYLCASSLAGGTQYFGPGTRLTVL.

This clone was detected once. The chain has TRBV10-3 and TRBJ2-2, with 9 nucleotides matching TRBD2. Trimming cost V 0 bases and J 2 bases; bases outside gene matches: 4. Germline V gene sequence: CDR1 ENHRY, CDR2 SYGVKD. The CDR3 runs 17 residues. DNA for the CDR3: TGTGCCATCAGTGAGTCGACTAGCGGAGAAAACACCGGGGAGCTGTTTTTT. This encodes CAISESTSGENTGELFF.

The CDR3 is CASSLGQENQPQHF. The CDR3 DNA reads TGCGCCAGCAGCCTGGGACAGGAGAATCAGCCCCAGCATTTT. This chain uses TRBV5-1 with TRBJ1-5; 8 bases line up with TRBD1. V lost 4 bases, J lost 4 bases, and 4 bases stayed unmatched. Germline V lookup: CDR1 SGHRS, CDR2 YFSETQ. There are 14 residues in the CDR3.

The V and J genes are TRBV27 and TRBJ1-5, with TRBD1 matching 12 bases. V dropped 3 bases and J dropped 0; count of bases not matched to a gene: 3. The germline V gene encodes CDR1 MNHEY and CDR2 SMNVEV (reference sequence). The length of the CDR3 is 17 residues. The CDR3 nucleotides read TGTGCCAGCAGTTTGGGACAGGGGGCCGATAGCAATCAGCCCCAGCATTTT. Protein product: CASSLGQGADSNQPQHF.

V and J are TRBV7-2 and TRBJ2-2; D remains ambiguous. V lost 1 base to trimming and J lost 4 bases, with 13 bases between them. Germline V gives CDR1 SGHTA, CDR2 FQGNSA. The CDR3 is made up of 16 amino acids. CDR3 loop: CASSLVNRSGTGELFF. CDR3 coding DNA: TGTGCCAGCAGCTTAGTTAATCGGAGTGGCACCGGGGAGCTGTTTTTT.

V is TRBV7-6 and J is TRBJ1-1, with 9 bases that match TRBD1. With V trimmed by 0 bases and J by 3 bases, 8 bases remained unmatched. The CDR3 runs 17 residues. Germline CDR1 reads SGHVS; CDR2 reads FNYEAQ. CDR3 in DNA: TGTGCCAGCAGCTTAGCGGGACAGGGATTGAGTGACACTGAAGCTTTCTTT. The encoded protein is CASSLAGQGLSDTEAFF.

The chain recombines TRBV7-9 with TRBJ1-4, with D unclear. Trimming left V 4 bases short and J 7 bases short, with 10 bases between. CDR3 size: 13 residues. Looked up from germline, CDR1 is SEHNR and CDR2 is FQNEAQ (reference sequence). CDR3 nucleotide sequence: TGTGCCAGCAGCTCTATAACCGGTGAAAAACTGTTTTTT. As protein: CASSSITGEKLFF. Full variable domain (outside the CDR3, taken from reference TRBV7-9 and TRBJ1-4): DTGVSQNPRHKITKRGQNVTFRCDPISEHNRLYWYRQTLGQGPEFLTYFQNEAQLEKSRLLSDRFSAERPKGSFSTLEIQRTEQGDSAMYLCASSSITGEKLFFGSGTQLSVL.

On this clone: The sample contains more than one DNA sequence encoding this CDR3. The J gene is TRBJ2-7, the V gene TRBV5-1; TRBD2 agrees at 10 bases. The CDR3 has 15 amino acids. J was trimmed by 2 bases and V by 0 bases; bases with no gene match: 2. Germline assignment: CDR1 SGHRS and CDR2 YFSETQ. The chain's CDR3 is CASSLGLAGTYEQYF. The CDR3 DNA reads TGCGCCAGCAGCTTGGGACTAGCGGGTACCTACGAGCAGTACTTC.

V gene TRBV6-6 combines with J gene TRBJ1-1; TRBD1 is a possible D gene (6 bases). CDR3 length: 15 amino acids. The ends were cut back, 6 bases at V and 3 bases at J, with 17 bases in the middle. The germline V gene encodes CDR1 MNHNY and CDR2 SVGAGI (reference sequence). CDR3 amino acids: CASSIARDTDTEAFF. The CDR3 nucleotides are TGTGCCAGCAGCATAGCACGGGACACAGACACTGAAGCTTTCTTT.

The rearrangement links TRBV15 to TRBJ2-7; 9 nucleotides line up with TRBD1. Germline CDR1 reads LNHNV; CDR2 reads YYDKDF (reference sequence). The CDR3 runs to 14 residues. Trimming removed 3 bases from V and 7 bases from J; junction bases left unmatched: 7. CDR3 region: CATSRQQGAREQYF. The CDR3 nucleotides read TGTGCCACCAGCAGGCAACAGGGGGCGCGTGAGCAGTACTTC.

The gene calls are TRBV19 and TRBJ1-2; TRBD1 aligns across 9 bases. Germline V gives CDR1 LNHDA, CDR2 SQIVND (reference sequence). CDR3 size: 18 residues. The J segment lost 7 bases and the V segment lost 0 bases, leaving 15 bases of the junction unmatched. CDR3 DNA: TGTGCCAGTAGTATAGACCGGGACAGGGAGCAGGGGATTTCTGGCTACACCTTC. This codes for CASSIDRDREQGISGYTF.

The chain joins TRBV24-1 to TRBJ2-2; no firm D call. The germline gives CDR1 KGHDR, CDR2 SFDVKD. V lost 4 bases to trimming and J lost 0 bases, with 8 bases between them. The CDR3 spans 15 residues. CDR3: CATSDESTNTGELFF. The CDR3, as DNA: TGTGCCACCAGTGACGAGAGTACGAACACCGGGGAGCTGTTTTTT.

The chain carries TRBV2 and TRBJ2-5, with TRBD2 identical over 9 bases. Germline V gene lookup returns CDR1 SNHLY and CDR2 FYNNEI. With V trimmed by 2 bases and J by 5 bases, 9 bases remained unmatched. The CDR3 extends over 16 amino acids. The CDR3 is CASSELGREGRETQYF. The CDR3 DNA reads as TGTGCCAGCAGTGAACTAGGGCGGGAGGGCCGTGAGACCCAGTACTTC.

This chain connects TRBV27 to TRBJ2-3, with TRBD1 identical over 10 bases. The V and J ends lost 2 bases and 3 bases, in that order; junction bases with no gene match: 2. This CDR3 contains 15 residues. Germline V lookup: CDR1 MNHEY, CDR2 SMNVEV (reference sequence). In nucleotides, the CDR3 is TGTGCCAGCAGTTTAGAGGGACAGGGGACAGATACGCAGTATTTT. It encodes CASSLEGQGTDTQYF.

This chain joins TRBV28 and TRBJ2-2; TRBD2 matches at 9 bases. V lost 3 bases, J lost 6 bases, and 8 bases stayed unmatched. The CDR3 loop spans 16 amino acids. The germline CDR1 and CDR2 sequences are MDHEN and SYDVKM. CDR3 sequence: CASSLGGLAAPGELFF. DNA for the CDR3: TGTGCCAGCAGTTTGGGGGGACTAGCAGCGCCCGGGGAGCTGTTTTTT.

The chain has TRBV28 and TRBJ2-2; D remains unclear. This CDR3 has 14 residues. V shed 8 bases and J shed 0 bases, with 10 bases lying between them. Germline CDR1 reads MDHEN; CDR2 reads SYDVKM. The DNA for the CDR3 is TGTGCCAGCGGGCCAGGCGCGAACACCGGGGAGCTGTTTTTT. As protein: CASGPGANTGELFF.

The chain links TRBV2 to TRBJ2-7, with D perhaps TRBD1 (6 bases). Deletions cut 10 bases from V and 3 bases from J, with 16 bases between. This CDR3 has 13 residues. Germline V gene lookup returns CDR1 SNHLY and CDR2 FYNNEI. The CDR3 DNA reads TGTGCCAACACCCGGGACACCGACTACGAGCAGTACTTC. Its protein product is CANTRDTDYEQYF.